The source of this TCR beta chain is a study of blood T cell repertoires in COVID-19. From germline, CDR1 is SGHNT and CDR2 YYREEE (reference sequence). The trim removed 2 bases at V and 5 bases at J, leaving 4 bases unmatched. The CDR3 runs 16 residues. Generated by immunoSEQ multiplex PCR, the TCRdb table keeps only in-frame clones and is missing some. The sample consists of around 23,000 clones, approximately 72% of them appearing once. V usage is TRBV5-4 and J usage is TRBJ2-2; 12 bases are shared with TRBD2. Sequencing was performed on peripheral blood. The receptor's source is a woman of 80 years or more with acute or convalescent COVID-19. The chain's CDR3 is CASSLGLAGGTGELFF. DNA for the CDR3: TGTGCCAGCAGCTTAGGGCTAGCGGGAGGGACCGGGGAGCTGTTTTTT. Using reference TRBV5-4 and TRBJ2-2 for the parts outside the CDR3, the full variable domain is ETGVTQSPTHLIKTRGQQVTLRCSSQSGHNTVSWYQQALGQGPQFIFQYYREEENGRGNFPPRFSGLQFPNYSSELNVNALELDDSALYLCASSLGLAGGTGELFFGEGSRLTVL.